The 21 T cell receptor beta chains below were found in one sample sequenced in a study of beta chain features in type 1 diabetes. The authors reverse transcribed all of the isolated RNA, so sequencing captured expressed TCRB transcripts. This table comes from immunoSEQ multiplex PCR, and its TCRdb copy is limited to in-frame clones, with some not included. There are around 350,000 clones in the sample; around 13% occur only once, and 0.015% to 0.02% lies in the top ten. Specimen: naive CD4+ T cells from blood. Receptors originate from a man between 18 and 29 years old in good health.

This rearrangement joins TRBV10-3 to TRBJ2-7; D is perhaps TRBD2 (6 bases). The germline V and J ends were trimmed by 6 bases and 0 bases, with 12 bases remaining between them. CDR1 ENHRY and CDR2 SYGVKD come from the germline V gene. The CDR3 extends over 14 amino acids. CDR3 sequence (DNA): TGTGCCATCAGCGCGGGACCGAGCTCCTACGAGCAGTACTTC. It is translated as CAISAGPSSYEQYF.

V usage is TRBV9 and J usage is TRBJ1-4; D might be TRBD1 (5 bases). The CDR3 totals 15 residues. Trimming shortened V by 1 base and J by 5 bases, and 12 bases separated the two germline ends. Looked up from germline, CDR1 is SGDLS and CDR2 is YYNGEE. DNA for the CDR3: TGTGCCAGCAGCGTATCCCCAGGGCAGAATGAAAAACTGTTTTTT. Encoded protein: CASSVSPGQNEKLFF. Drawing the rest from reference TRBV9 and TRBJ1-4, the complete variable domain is DSGVTQTPKHLITATGQRVTLRCSPRSGDLSVYWYQQSLDQGLQFLIQYYNGEERAKGNILERFSAQQFPDLHSELNLSSLELGDSALYFCASSVSPGQNEKLFFGSGTQLSVL.

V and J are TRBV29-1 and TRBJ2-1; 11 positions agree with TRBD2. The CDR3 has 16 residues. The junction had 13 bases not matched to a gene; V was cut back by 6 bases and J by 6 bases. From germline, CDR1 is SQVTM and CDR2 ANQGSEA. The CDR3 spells CSVPRSGLAVSNEQFF. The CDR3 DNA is TGCAGCGTCCCCCGGTCGGGACTAGCGGTTTCCAATGAGCAGTTCTTC.

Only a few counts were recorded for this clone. CDR3 sequence reads: CAWTVSDTQYF. For the CDR3, the DNA is TGTGCCTGGACAGTTTCAGATACGCAGTATTTT. The chain recombines TRBV30 with TRBJ2-3; D gene unclear. Trimming cost V 4 bases and J 4 bases, with 6 bases left between them. Per germline, CDR1 GTSNPN and CDR2 SVGIG (reference sequence). The CDR3 spans 11 residues.

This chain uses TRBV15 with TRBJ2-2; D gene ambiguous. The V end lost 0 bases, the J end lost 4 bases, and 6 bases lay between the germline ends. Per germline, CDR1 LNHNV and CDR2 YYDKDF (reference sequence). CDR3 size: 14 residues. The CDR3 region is CATSRDGFTGELFF. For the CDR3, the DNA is TGTGCCACCAGCAGAGACGGGTTCACCGGGGAGCTGTTTTTT. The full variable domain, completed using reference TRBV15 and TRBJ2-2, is DAMVIQNPRYQVTQFGKPVTLSCSQTLNHNVMYWYQQKSSQAPKLLFHYYDKDFNNEADTPDNFQSRRPNTSFCFLDIRSPGLGDTAMYLCATSRDGFTGELFFGEGSRLTVL.

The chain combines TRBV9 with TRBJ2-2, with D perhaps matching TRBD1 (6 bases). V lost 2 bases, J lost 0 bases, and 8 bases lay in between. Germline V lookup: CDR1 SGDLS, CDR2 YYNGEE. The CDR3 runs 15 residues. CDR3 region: CASSVRGTNTGELFF. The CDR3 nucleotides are TGTGCCAGCAGCGTGAGGGGGACGAACACCGGGGAGCTGTTTTTT.

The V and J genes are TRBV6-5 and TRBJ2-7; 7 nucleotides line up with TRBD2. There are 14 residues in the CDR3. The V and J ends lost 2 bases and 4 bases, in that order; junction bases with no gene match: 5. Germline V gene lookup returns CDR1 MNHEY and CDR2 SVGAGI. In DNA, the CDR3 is TGTGCCAGCAGTTACGAATCCGGGAGGTACGAGCAGTACTTC. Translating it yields CASSYESGRYEQYF.

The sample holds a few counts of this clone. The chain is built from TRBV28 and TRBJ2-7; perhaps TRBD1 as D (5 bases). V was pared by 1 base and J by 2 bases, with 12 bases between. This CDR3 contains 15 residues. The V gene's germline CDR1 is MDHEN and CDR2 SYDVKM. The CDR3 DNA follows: TGTGCCAGCAGTTTATCCGTGGGGCTCCCCTACGAGCAGTACTTC. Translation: CASSLSVGLPYEQYF. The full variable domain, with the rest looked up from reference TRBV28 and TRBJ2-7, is DVKVTQSSRYLVKRTGEKVFLECVQDMDHENMFWYRQDPGLGLRLIYFSYDVKMKEKGDIPEGYSVSREKKERFSLILESASTNQTSMYLCASSLSVGLPYEQYFGPGTRLTVT.

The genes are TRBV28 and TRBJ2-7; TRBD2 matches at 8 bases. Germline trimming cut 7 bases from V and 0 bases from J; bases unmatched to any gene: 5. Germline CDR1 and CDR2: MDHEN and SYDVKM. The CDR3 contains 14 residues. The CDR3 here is CASIRGGSSYEQYF. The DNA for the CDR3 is TGTGCCAGCATCCGGGGGGGTAGCTCCTACGAGCAGTACTTC. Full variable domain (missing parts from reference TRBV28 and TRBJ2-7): DVKVTQSSRYLVKRTGEKVFLECVQDMDHENMFWYRQDPGLGLRLIYFSYDVKMKEKGDIPEGYSVSREKKERFSLILESASTNQTSMYLCASIRGGSSYEQYFGPGTRLTVT.

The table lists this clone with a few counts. The CDR3 nucleotides read TGCAGCGTTGGTAGCCCAACTAATGAAAAACTGTTTTTT. Its translation: CSVGSPTNEKLFF. The J gene is TRBJ1-4, the V gene TRBV29-1; D is unresolved. Germline V gene sequence: CDR1 SQVTM, CDR2 ANQGSEA. V was pared by 4 bases and J by 0 bases, with 6 bases between. This CDR3 has 13 amino acids.

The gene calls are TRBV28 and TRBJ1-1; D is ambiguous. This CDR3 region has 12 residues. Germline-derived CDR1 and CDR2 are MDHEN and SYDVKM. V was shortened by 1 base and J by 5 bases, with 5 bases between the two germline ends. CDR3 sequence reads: CASSLLDTEAFF. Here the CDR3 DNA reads TGTGCCAGCAGTTTATTAGATACTGAAGCTTTCTTT.

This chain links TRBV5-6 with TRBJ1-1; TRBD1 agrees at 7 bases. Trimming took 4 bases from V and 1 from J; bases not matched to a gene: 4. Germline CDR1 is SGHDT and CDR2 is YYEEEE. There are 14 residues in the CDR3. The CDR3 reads CASSPQGTNTEAFF. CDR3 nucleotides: TGTGCCAGCAGCCCACAGGGGACGAACACTGAAGCTTTCTTT.

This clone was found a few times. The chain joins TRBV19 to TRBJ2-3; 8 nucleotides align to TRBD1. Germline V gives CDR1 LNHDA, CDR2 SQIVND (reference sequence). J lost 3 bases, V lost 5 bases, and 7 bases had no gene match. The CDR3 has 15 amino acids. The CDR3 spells CASSPTGVVTDTQYF. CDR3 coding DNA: TGTGCCAGTAGTCCGACAGGGGTCGTGACAGATACGCAGTATTTT.

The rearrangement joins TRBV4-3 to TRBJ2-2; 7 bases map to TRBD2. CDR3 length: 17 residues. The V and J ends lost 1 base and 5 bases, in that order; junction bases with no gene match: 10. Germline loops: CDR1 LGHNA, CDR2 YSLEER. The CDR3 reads CASSQAGTTDRTGELFF. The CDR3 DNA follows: TGCGCCAGCAGCCAAGCCGGGACTACTGACCGAACCGGGGAGCTGTTTTTT.

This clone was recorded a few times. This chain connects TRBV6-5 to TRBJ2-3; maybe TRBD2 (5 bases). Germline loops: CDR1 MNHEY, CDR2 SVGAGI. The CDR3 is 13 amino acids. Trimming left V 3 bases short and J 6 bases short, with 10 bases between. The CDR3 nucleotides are TGTGCCAGCAGTTATTCCTCGGGGGATACGCAGTATTTT. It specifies CASSYSSGDTQYF.

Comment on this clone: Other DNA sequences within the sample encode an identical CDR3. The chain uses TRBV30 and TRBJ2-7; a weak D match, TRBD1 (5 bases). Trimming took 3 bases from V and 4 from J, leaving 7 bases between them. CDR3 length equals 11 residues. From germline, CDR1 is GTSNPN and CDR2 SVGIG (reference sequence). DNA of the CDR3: TGTGCCTGGAGCACAGGTTACGAGCAGTACTTC. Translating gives CAWSTGYEQYF.

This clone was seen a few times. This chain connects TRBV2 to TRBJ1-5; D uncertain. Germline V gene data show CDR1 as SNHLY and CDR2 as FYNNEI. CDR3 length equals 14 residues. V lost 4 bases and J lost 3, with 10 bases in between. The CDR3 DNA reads TGTGCCAGCAGTGTACGGGTGGACAATCAGCCCCAGCATTTT. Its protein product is CASSVRVDNQPQHF. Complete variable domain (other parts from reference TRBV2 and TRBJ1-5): EPEVTQTPSHQVTQMGQEVILRCVPISNHLYFYWYRQILGQKVEFLVSFYNNEISEKSEIFDDQFSVERPDGSNFTLKIRSTKLEDSAMYFCASSVRVDNQPQHFGDGTRLSIL.

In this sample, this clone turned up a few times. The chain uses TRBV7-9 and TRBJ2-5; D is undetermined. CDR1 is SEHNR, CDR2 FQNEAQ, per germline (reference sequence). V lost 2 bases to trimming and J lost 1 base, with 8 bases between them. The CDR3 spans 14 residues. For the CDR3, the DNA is TGTGCCAGCAGCTTAAACGGAGCCCAAGAGACCCAGTACTTC. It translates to CASSLNGAQETQYF. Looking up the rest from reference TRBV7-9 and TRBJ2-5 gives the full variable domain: DTGVSQNPRHKITKRGQNVTFRCDPISEHNRLYWYRQTLGQGPEFLTYFQNEAQLEKSRLLSDRFSAERPKGSFSTLEIQRTEQGDSAMYLCASSLNGAQETQYFGPGTRLLVL.

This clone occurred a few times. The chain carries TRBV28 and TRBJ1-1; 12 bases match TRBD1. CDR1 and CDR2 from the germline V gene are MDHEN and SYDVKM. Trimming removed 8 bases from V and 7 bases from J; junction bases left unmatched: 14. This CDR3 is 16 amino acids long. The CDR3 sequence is CASQPGTGGLSGEAFF. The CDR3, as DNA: TGTGCCAGCCAACCCGGGACAGGGGGCCTGTCGGGTGAAGCTTTCTTT.

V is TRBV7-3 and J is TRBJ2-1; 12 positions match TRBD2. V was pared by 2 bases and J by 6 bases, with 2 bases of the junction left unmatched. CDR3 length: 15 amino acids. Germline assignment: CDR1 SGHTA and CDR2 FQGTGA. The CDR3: CASSLRLAGVNEQFF. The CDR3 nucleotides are TGTGCCAGCAGCTTACGACTAGCGGGAGTCAATGAGCAGTTCTTC. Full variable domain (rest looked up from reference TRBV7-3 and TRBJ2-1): GAGVSQTPSNKVTEKGKYVELRCDPISGHTALYWYRQSLGQGPEFLIYFQGTGAADDSGLPNDRFFAVRPEGSVSTLKIQRTERGDSAVYLCASSLRLAGVNEQFFGPGTRLTVL.

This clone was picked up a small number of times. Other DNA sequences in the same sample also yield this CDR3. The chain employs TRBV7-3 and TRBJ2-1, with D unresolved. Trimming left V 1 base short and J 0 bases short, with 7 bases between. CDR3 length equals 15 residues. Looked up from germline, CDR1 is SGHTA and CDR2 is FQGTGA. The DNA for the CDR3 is TGTGCCAGCAGCTTAATTCCGAGCTCCTACAATGAGCAGTTCTTC. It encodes CASSLIPSSYNEQFF. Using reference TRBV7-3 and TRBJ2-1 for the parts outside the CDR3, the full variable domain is GAGVSQTPSNKVTEKGKYVELRCDPISGHTALYWYRQSLGQGPEFLIYFQGTGAADDSGLPNDRFFAVRPEGSVSTLKIQRTERGDSAVYLCASSLIPSSYNEQFFGPGTRLTVL.